This T cell receptor beta chain was sequenced during a study of blood T cell repertoires in COVID-19. Study summary: T cells, B-cell-depleted T cells, or PBMCs supplied cDNA or gDNA.

The method was immunoSEQ multiplex PCR; TCRdb's version includes in-frame clones alone and lacks a portion of them. The sample has about 220,000 clones; roughly 84% are singletons. The receptor's source is a middle-aged woman who had recovered from COVID-19. Specimen: PBMCs or T cells enriched from blood (not recorded which).

The CDR3 DNA reads as TGTGCCAGCAGCTTCCGGAAGGACCTGACAGGCAATGAGCAGTTCTTC. It codes for CASSFRKDLTGNEQFF. The rearrangement uses TRBV7-9 and TRBJ2-1, with D possibly TRBD1 on 6 matching bases. This CDR3 has 16 residues. Looked up from germline, CDR1 is SEHNR and CDR2 is FQNEAQ (reference sequence). Trimming stripped 3 bases from V and 6 bases from J, with 18 bases between.